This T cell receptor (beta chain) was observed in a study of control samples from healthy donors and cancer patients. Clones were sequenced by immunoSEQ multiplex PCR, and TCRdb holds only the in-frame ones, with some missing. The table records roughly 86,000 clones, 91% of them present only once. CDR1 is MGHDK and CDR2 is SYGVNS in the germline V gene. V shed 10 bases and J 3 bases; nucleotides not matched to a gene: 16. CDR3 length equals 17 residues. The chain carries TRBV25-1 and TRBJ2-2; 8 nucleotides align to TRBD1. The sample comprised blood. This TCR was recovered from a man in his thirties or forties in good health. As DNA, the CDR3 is TGTGCCACCGGAGGGGCAGGGGGCGTAATTTACACCGGGGAGCTGTTTTTT. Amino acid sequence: CATGGAGGVIYTGELFF.